Below, one TCR beta chain is given with its context. This sample is part of a study of blood T cell repertoires in COVID-19. As for the study in general: COVID-19 samples, acute and convalescent, were from the United States, Italy and Spain. PBMCs, B-cell-depleted T cells, or T cells provided the cDNA or gDNA that made up the material.

The V segment lost 6 bases and the J segment 0 bases; nucleotides outside the gene matches: 7. Germline CDR1 reads SGHAT; CDR2 reads FQNNGV. This CDR3 is built from 18 residues. Original handling: Reference gene primer amplification in the assay estimated nucleated cell counts. Measured with immunoSEQ multiplex PCR; TCRdb has only the in-frame clones, and not every one. That table gives V, J and clone size, and the DNA gave D and trimming. This table holds nearly 95,000 clones, just under 80% found once. The rearrangement joins TRBV11-2 to TRBJ2-1; TRBD2 aligns across 14 bases. The material sequenced was peripheral blood. This sequence was found in a human donor in a cohort sampled during active COVID-19. CDR3 in DNA: TGTGCCAGCAGTTCAGGACTAGCGGGAGGTCACTCCTACAATGAGCAGTTCTTC. Encoded protein: CASSSGLAGGHSYNEQFF.